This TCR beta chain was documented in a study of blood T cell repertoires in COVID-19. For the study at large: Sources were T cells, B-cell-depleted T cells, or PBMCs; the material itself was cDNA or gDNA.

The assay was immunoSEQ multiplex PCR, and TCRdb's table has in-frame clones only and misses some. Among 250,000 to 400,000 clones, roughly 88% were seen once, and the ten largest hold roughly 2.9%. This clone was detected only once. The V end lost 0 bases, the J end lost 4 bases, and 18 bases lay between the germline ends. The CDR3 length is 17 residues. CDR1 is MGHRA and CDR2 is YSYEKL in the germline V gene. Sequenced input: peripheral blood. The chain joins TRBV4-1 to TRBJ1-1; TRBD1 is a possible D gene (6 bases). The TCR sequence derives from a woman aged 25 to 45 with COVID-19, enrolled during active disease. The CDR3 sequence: CASSQDPGGAGSTEAFF. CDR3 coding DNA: TGCGCCAGCAGCCAAGATCCTGGGGGCGCAGGGTCCACTGAAGCTTTCTTT.